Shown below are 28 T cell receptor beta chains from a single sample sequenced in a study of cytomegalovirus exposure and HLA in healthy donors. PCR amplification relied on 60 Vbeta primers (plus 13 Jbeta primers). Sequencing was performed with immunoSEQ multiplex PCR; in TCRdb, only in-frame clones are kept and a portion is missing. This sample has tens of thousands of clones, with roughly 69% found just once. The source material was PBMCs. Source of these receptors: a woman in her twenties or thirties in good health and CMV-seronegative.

The DNA for the CDR3 is TGTGCCAGCAGTGAATTCTTACCGGGACAGTTTTACGAGCAGTACTTC. Its protein is CASSEFLPGQFYEQYF. The chain links TRBV6-1 to TRBJ2-7; 7 positions agree with TRBD1. CDR1 and CDR2 from the germline V gene are MNHNS and SASEGT. The CDR3 sequence is 16 residues long. V was pared by 2 bases and J by 4 bases, with 11 bases of the junction left unmatched.

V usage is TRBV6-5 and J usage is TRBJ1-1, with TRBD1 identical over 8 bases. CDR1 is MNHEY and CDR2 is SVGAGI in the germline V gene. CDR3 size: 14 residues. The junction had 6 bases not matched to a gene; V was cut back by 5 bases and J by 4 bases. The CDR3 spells CASSPPQGATEAFF. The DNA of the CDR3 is TGTGCCAGCAGTCCGCCCCAGGGGGCCACTGAAGCTTTCTTT.

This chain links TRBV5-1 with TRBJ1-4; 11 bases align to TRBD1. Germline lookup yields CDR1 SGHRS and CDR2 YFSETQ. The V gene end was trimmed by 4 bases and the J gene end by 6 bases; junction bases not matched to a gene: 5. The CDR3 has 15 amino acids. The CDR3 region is CASSPRTGGDEKLFF. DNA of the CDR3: TGCGCCAGCAGCCCTCGGACAGGGGGCGATGAAAAACTGTTTTTT.

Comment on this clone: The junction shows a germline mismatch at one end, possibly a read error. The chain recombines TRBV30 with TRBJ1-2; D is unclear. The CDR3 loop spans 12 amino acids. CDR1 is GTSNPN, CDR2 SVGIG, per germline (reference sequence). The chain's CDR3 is CAWSVQPGSAAF. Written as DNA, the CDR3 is TGTGCCTGGAGTGTACAACCCGGGAGTGCTGCCTTC. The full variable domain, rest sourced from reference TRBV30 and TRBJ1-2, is SQTIHQWPATLVQPVGSPLSLECTVEGTSNPNLYWYRQAAGRGLQLLFYSVGIGQISSEVPQNLSASRPQDRQFILSSKKLLLSDSGFYLCAWSVQPGSAAFGSGTRLTVV.

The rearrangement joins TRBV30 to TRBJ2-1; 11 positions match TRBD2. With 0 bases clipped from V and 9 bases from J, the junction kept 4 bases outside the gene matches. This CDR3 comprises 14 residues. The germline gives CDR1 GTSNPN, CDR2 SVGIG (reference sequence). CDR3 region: CAWSVLSGGGEQFF. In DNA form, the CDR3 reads TGTGCCTGGAGTGTGCTTAGCGGGGGGGGTGAGCAGTTCTTC.

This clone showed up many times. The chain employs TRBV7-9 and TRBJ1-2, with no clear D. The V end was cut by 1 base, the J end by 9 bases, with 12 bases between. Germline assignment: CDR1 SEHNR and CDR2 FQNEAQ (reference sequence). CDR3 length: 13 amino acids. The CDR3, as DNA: TGTGCCAGCAGCTTAGGCCCGCACAGTCGCTACACCTTC. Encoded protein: CASSLGPHSRYTF.

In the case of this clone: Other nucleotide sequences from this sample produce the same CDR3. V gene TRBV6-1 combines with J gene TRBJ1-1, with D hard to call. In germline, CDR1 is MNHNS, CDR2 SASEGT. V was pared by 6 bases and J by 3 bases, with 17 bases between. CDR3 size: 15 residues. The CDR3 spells CASRRHVGEDTEAFF. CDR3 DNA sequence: TGTGCCAGCAGACGTCATGTAGGAGAGGACACTGAAGCTTTCTTT.

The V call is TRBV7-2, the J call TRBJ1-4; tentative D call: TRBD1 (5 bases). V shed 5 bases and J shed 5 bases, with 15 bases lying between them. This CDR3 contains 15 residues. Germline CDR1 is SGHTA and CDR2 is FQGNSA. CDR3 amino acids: CASSKQTASNEKLFF. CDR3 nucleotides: TGTGCCAGCAGCAAACAGACAGCATCAAATGAAAAACTGTTTTTT.

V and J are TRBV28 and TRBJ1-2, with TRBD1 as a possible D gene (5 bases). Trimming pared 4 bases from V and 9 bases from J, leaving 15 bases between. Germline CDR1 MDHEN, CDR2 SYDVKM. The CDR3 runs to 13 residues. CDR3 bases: TGTGCCAGCAGTTCGTCGGGGGGTGAGCGCTACACCTTC. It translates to CASSSSGGERYTF.

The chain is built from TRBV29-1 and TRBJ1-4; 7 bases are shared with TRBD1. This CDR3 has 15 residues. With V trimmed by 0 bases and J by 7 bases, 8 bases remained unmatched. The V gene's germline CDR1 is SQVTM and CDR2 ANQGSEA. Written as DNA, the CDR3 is TGCAGCGTTGAAGATCAGGGGGAGAGGGGTGAAAAACTGTTTTTT. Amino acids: CSVEDQGERGEKLFF.

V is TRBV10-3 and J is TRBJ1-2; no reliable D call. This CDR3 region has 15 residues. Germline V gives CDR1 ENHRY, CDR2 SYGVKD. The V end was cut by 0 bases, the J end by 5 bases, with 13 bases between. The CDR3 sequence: CAISESEGVLYGYTF. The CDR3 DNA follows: TGTGCCATCAGTGAGTCCGAGGGAGTGCTGTATGGCTACACCTTC.

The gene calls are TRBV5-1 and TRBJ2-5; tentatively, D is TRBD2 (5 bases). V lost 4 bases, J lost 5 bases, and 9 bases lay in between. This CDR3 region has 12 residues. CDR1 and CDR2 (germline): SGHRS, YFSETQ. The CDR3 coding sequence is TGCGCCAGCAGCCCTTCGGGGGAGACCCAGTACTTC. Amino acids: CASSPSGETQYF.

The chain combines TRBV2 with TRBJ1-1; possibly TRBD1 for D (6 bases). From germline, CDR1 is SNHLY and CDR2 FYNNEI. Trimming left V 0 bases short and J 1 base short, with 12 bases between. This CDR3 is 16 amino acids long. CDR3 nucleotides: TGTGCCAGCAGTGAAGCGGTCGGACAGCGGAACACTGAAGCTTTCTTT. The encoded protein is CASSEAVGQRNTEAFF.

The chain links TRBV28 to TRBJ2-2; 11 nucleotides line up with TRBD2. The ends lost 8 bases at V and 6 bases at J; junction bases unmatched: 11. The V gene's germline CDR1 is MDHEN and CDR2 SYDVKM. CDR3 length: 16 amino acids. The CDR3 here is CASSLAGEGQAGELFF. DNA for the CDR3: TGTGCCAGCTCACTAGCGGGAGAGGGTCAAGCCGGGGAGCTGTTTTTT.

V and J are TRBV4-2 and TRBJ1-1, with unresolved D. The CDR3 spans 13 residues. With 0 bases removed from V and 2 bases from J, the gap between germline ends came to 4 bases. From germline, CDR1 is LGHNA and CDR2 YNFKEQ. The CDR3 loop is CASSQDGNTEAFF. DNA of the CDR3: TGTGCCAGCAGCCAAGACGGTAACACTGAAGCTTTCTTT.

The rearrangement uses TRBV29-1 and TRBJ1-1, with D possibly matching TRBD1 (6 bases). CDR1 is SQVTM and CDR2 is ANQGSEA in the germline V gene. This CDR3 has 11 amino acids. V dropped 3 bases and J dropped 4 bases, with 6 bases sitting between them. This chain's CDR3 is CSVDRGTEAFF. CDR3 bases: TGCAGCGTTGACAGGGGCACTGAAGCTTTCTTT.

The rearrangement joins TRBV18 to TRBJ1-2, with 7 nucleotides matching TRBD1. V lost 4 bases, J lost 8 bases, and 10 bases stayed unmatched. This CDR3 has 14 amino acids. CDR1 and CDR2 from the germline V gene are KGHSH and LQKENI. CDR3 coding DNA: TGTGCCAGCTCACTCGAGGACAGGTCGAGGGGCTACACCTTC. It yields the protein CASSLEDRSRGYTF.

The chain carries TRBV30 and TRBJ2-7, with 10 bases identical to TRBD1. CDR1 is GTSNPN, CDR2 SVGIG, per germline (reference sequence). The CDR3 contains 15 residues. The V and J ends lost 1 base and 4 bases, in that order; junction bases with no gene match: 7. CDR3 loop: CAWSGGQGSLYEQYF. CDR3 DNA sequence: TGTGCCTGGAGTGGGGGACAGGGGAGTTTGTACGAGCAGTACTTC.

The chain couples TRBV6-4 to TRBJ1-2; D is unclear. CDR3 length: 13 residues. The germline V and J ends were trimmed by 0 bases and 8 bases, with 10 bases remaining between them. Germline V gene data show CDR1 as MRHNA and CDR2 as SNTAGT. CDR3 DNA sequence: TGTGCCAGCAGTGACTCTTCCTTTAGCGGCTACACCTTC. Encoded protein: CASSDSSFSGYTF.

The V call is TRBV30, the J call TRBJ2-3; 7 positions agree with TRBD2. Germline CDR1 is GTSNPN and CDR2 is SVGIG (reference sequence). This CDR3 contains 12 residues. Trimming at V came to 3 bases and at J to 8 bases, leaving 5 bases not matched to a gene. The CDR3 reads CAWSAGGTTQYF. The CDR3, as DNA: TGTGCCTGGAGCGCCGGGGGGACTACGCAGTATTTT.

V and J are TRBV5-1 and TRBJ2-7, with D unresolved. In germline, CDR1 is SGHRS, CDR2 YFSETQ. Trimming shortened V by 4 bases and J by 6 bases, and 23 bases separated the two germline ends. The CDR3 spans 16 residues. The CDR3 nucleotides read TGCGCCAGCAGCCCCCGCGGTAGTCCAGACGGCCGCGAGCAGTACTTC. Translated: CASSPRGSPDGREQYF. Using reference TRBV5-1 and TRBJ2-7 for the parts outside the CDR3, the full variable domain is KAGVTQTPRYLIKTRGQQVTLSCSPISGHRSVSWYQQTPGQGLQFLFEYFSETQRNKGNFPGRFSGRQFSNSRSEMNVSTLELGDSALYLCASSPRGSPDGREQYFGPGTRLTVT.

This CDR3 reads CATGALGLGRPGELFF. The CDR3 bases are TGTGCCACCGGGGCTCTCGGACTAGGTCGGCCCGGGGAGCTGTTTTTT. The genes are TRBV15 and TRBJ2-2; 7 bases match TRBD2. V gave up 8 bases and J gave up 6 bases; unmatched junction bases: 15. The CDR3 is 16 residues long. Germline V CDR1 and CDR2: LNHNV, YYDKDF (reference sequence). The full variable domain, completed using reference TRBV15 and TRBJ2-2, is DAMVIQNPRYQVTQFGKPVTLSCSQTLNHNVMYWYQQKSSQAPKLLFHYYDKDFNNEADTPDNFQSRRPNTSFCFLDIRSPGLGDTAMYLCATGALGLGRPGELFFGEGSRLTVL.

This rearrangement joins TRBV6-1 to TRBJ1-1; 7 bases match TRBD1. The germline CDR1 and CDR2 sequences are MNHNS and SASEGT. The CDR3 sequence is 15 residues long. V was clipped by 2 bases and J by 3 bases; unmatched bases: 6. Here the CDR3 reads CASSEFSGTDTEAFF. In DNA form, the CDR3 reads TGTGCCAGCAGTGAATTCTCCGGGACAGACACTGAAGCTTTCTTT.

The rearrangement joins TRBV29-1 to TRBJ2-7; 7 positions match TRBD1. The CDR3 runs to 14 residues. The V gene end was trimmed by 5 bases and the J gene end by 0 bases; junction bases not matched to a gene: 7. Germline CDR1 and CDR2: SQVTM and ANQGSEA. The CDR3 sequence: CSVRGQVDSYEQYF. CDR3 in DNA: TGCAGCGTTCGAGGACAGGTTGACTCCTACGAGCAGTACTTC.

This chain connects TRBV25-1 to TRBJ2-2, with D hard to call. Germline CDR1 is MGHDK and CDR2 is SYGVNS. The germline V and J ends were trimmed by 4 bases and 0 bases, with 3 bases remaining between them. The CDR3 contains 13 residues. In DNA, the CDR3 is TGTGCCAGCAGTGTAACGAACACCGGGGAGCTGTTTTTT. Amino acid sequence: CASSVTNTGELFF.

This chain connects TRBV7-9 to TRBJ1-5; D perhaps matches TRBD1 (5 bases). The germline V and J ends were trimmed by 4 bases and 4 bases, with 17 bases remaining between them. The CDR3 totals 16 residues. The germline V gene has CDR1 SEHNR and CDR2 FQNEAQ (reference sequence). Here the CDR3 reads CASSSLGGRMNQPQHF. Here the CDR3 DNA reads TGTGCCAGCAGCTCGCTGGGGGGACGGATGAATCAGCCCCAGCATTTT. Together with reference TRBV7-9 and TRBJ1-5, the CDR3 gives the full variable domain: DTGVSQNPRHKITKRGQNVTFRCDPISEHNRLYWYRQTLGQGPEFLTYFQNEAQLEKSRLLSDRFSAERPKGSFSTLEIQRTEQGDSAMYLCASSSLGGRMNQPQHFGDGTRLSIL.

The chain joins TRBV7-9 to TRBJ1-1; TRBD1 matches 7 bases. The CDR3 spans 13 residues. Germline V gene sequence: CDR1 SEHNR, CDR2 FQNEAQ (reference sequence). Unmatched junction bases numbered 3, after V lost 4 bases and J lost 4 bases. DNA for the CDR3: TGTGCCAGCAGCTCCACAGGGGTCACTGAAGCTTTCTTT. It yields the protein CASSSTGVTEAFF.

CDR3 sequence (DNA): TGTGCCATCATCTTTAAGGGGGACAAAAAACCAGATACGCAGTATTTT. Residues: CAIIFKGDKKPDTQYF. The chain combines TRBV10-3 with TRBJ2-3; D perhaps matches TRBD1 (6 bases). The CDR3 runs to 16 residues. The germline V gene has CDR1 ENHRY and CDR2 SYGVKD. V was cut by 7 bases and J by 4 bases, with 21 bases left in between.